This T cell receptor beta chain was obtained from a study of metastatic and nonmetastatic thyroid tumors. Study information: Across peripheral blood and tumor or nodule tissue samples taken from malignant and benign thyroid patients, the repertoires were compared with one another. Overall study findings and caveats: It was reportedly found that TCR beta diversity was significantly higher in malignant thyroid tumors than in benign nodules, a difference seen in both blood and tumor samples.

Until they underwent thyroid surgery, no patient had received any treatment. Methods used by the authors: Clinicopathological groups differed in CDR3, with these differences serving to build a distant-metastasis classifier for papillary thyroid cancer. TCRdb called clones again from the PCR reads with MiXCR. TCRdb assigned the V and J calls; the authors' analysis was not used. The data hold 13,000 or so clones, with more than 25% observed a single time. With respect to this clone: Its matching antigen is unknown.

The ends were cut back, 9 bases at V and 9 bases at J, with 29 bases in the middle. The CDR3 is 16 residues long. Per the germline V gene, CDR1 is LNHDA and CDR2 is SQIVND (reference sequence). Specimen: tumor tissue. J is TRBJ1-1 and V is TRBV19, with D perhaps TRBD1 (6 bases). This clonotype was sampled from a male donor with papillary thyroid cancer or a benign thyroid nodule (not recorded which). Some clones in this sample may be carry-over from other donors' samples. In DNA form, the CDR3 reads TGTGCCAGCCCCAACCCGAAGGGGGGGTCGCACAAAAAAGCTTTCTTT. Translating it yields CASPNPKGGSHKKAFF. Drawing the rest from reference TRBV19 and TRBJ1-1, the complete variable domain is DGGITQSPKYLFRKEGQNVTLSCEQNLNHDAMYWYRQDPGQGLRLIYYSQIVNDFQKGDIAEGYSVSREKKESFPLTVTSAQKNPTAFYLCASPNPKGGSHKKAFFGQGTRLTVV.